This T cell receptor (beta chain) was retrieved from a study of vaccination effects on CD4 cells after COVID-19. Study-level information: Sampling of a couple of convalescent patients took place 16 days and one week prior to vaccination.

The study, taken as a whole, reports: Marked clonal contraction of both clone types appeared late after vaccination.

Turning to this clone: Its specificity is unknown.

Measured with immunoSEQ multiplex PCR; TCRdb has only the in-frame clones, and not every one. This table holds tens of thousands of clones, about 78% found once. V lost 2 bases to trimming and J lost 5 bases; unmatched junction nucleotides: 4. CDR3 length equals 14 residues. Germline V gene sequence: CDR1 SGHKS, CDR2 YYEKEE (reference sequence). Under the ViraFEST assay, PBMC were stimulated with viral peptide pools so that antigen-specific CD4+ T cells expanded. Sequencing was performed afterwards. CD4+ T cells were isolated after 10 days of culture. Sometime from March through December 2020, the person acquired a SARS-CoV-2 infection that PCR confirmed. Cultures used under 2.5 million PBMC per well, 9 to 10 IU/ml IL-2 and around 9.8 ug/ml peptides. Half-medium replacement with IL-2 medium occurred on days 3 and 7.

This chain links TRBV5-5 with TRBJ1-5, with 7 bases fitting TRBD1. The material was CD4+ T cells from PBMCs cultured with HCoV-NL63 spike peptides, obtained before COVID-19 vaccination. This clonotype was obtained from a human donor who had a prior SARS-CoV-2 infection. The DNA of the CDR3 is TGTGCCAGCAGCTTTGGACAGGTAGATCAGCCCCAGCATTTT. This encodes CASSFGQVDQPQHF. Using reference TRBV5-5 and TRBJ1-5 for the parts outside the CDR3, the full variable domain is DAGVTQSPTHLIKTRGQQVTLRCSPISGHKSVSWYQQVLGQGPQFIFQYYEKEERGRGNFPDRFSARQFPNYSSELNVNALLLGDSALYLCASSFGQVDQPQHFGDGTRLSIL.